Listed here is a single TCR beta chain. Its antigen is still unknown. This record belongs to a study of T-cell reconstitution after alpha-beta-depleted transplantation in children. General study results and limits: Expanded graft clones, several hundred of them, were reportedly the source of alpha-beta T cells about two months after transplant. Surviving recipient T cells and thymic progenitors accounted for the high day-60 TCRbeta diversity observed in some patients.

TCRbeta library preparation incorporated unique molecular identifiers. TCRdb redid the calling of the PCR reads with MiXCR, one entry per CDR3 protein. The sample gives 84,000 or so distinct CDR3 sequences, 15% to 17% of which show up once; around a fifth is in the top ten. Germline values: CDR1 LGHDT, CDR2 YNNKEL (reference sequence). This CDR3 contains 16 residues. The J segment lost 3 bases and the V segment lost 0 bases, leaving 4 bases of the junction unmatched. The sequencing used PBMCs, mostly from graft donor cells, collected 180 days after TCRalphabeta/CD19-depleted stem cell transplant. This TCR was sampled from a male patient aged 2 to 10 who had a stem cell transplant for acute lymphoblastic leukemia, so the T cells may come from the graft donor. This chain links TRBV3-1 with TRBJ1-5, with 8 bases aligning to TRBD1. The CDR3 loop reads CASSQDRGRVNQPQHF. CDR3 nucleotides: TGTGCCAGCAGCCAAGACAGGGGGCGAGTCAATCAGCCCCAGCATTTT.